Presented here are 14 T cell receptor beta chains from one specimen sequenced in a study of CD8 T cells in Susac syndrome. After extraction with the RNeasy kit, roughly 0.5 to 1 ug of the RNA was reverse transcribed using random hexamers. TCRdb used MiXCR to reprocess the immunoSEQ multiplex PCR reads, holding one entry per CDR3 protein. Of roughly 140,000 distinct CDR3 sequences listed, roughly 96% are singletons. Sequenced input: CD4+ T cells from PBMCs. Source of these receptors: a human donor with Susac syndrome.

V gene TRBV20-1 combines with J gene TRBJ2-1; TRBD1 aligns across 7 bases. The ends lost 4 bases at V and 9 bases at J; junction bases unmatched: 15. The CDR3 contains 15 residues. Germline V gives CDR1 DFQATT, CDR2 SNEGSKA (reference sequence). CDR3 residues: CSATKQQGISVEQFF. CDR3 DNA: TGCAGTGCTACCAAACAACAGGGGATTAGTGTTGAGCAGTTCTTC.

The chain couples TRBV30 to TRBJ1-1; the D is unclear. The CDR3 contains 14 residues. Germline V lookup: CDR1 GTSNPN, CDR2 SVGIG (reference sequence). Trimming took 3 bases from V and 4 from J, leaving 15 bases between them. For the CDR3, the DNA is TGTGCCTGGAGGAGGAAGGGTTCGGGCACTGAAGCTTTCTTT. Translated: CAWRRKGSGTEAFF. The full variable domain, with the rest looked up from reference TRBV30 and TRBJ1-1, is SQTIHQWPATLVQPVGSPLSLECTVEGTSNPNLYWYRQAAGRGLQLLFYSVGIGQISSEVPQNLSASRPQDRQFILSSKKLLLSDSGFYLCAWRRKGSGTEAFFGQGTRLTVV.

The chain uses TRBV24-1 and TRBJ2-1, with D unresolved. The CDR3 consists of 16 residues. V dropped 4 bases and J dropped 0 bases, with 12 bases sitting between them. The germline CDR1 and CDR2 sequences are KGHDR and SFDVKD. CDR3 DNA sequence: TGTGCCACCAGTGACTCAACCCCCAGCTCCTACAATGAGCAGTTCTTC. The encoded protein is CATSDSTPSSYNEQFF.

CDR3 DNA sequence: TGTGCCAGCAGTTACTCCACGACAGGGATAGGTCGCGAGCAGTACTTC. It translates to CASSYSTTGIGREQYF. This chain uses TRBV6-5 with TRBJ2-7, with TRBD1 identical over 7 bases. The CDR3 spans 16 residues. Germline V gene lookup returns CDR1 MNHEY and CDR2 SVGAGI. V trimming: 0 bases; J trimming: 6 bases; junction bases outside the gene matches: 11.

The chain is built from TRBV7-8 and TRBJ2-5, with D tentatively TRBD1 (5 bases). Trimming stripped 7 bases from V and 4 bases from J, with 16 bases between. The CDR3 is 14 amino acids. Germline values: CDR1 SGHVS, CDR2 FQNEAQ. The CDR3 spells CASTPHPGPETQYF. CDR3 coding DNA: TGTGCCAGCACCCCTCACCCAGGGCCAGAGACCCAGTACTTC.

The rearrangement uses TRBV29-1 and TRBJ2-3; no definite D call. The CDR3 has 13 residues. Trimming removed 5 bases at V and 2 bases at J, with 11 bases between. Germline loops: CDR1 SQVTM, CDR2 ANQGSEA. In nucleotides, the CDR3 is TGCAGCGTTCCCATGTCTCTCACAGATACGCAGTATTTT. Its protein is CSVPMSLTDTQYF.

The J gene is TRBJ1-6, the V gene TRBV6-6; D unresolved. This CDR3 has 13 residues. Germline V gene sequence: CDR1 MNHNY, CDR2 SVGAGI (reference sequence). Deletions cut 6 bases from V and 10 bases from J, with 13 bases between. The DNA for the CDR3 is TGTGCCAGCAGCCGGGAAACTGGGTCACCCCTCCACTTT. Its translation: CASSRETGSPLHF.

The rearrangement uses TRBV27 and TRBJ2-1; the match to TRBD2 covers 15 bases. The length of the CDR3 is 12 residues. The J segment lost 15 bases and the V segment lost 6 bases, leaving 3 bases of the junction unmatched. The V gene's germline CDR1 is MNHEY and CDR2 SMNVEV (reference sequence). The CDR3, as DNA: TGTGCCAGCAGGGGACTAGCGGGGGGTTCGTTCTTC. It specifies CASRGLAGGSFF.

The chain carries TRBV20-1 and TRBJ2-3, with 10 bases aligning to TRBD1. This CDR3 has 16 residues. Germline V gene sequence: CDR1 DFQATT, CDR2 SNEGSKA (reference sequence). The junction had 9 bases not matched to a gene; V was cut back by 6 bases and J by 0 bases. The DNA of the CDR3 is TGCAGTGCCCAGGTGGGACAGGGGAGGAGCACAGATACGCAGTATTTT. As protein: CSAQVGQGRSTDTQYF.

This clonotype appeared a single time. The chain couples TRBV20-1 to TRBJ2-5; 7 bases match TRBD2. Unmatched junction bases numbered 5, after V lost 6 bases and J lost 1 base. Per the germline V gene, CDR1 is DFQATT and CDR2 is SNEGSKA (reference sequence). CDR3 length equals 13 residues. CDR3 coding DNA: TGCAGTGCCCTTCCTAGCGGCCAAGAGACCCAGTACTTC. This gives the protein CSALPSGQETQYF.

The chain is built from TRBV7-2 and TRBJ2-1; either TRBD1 or TRBD2 may supply D (5 bases each). Germline V gives CDR1 SGHTA, CDR2 FQGNSA. There are 11 residues in the CDR3. V shed 6 bases and J shed 8 bases, with 8 bases lying between them. Written as DNA, the CDR3 is TGTGCCAGCAGGAGGGACGATGAGCAGTTCTTC. It codes for CASRRDDEQFF.

This chain uses TRBV20-1 with TRBJ2-7, with D possibly called TRBD1 or TRBD2 (6 bases each). Germline V CDR1 and CDR2: DFQATT, SNEGSKA (reference sequence). V was trimmed by 3 bases and J by 0 bases, leaving 12 bases between them. CDR3 size: 14 residues. CDR3 region: CSASGGDYSYEQYF. The CDR3, as DNA: TGCAGTGCTAGCGGGGGCGATTACTCCTACGAGCAGTACTTC.

This sequence joins TRBV29-1 and TRBJ1-1; D remains unclear. There are 14 residues in the CDR3. The germline gives CDR1 SQVTM, CDR2 ANQGSEA. V dropped 4 bases and J dropped 1 base, with 13 bases sitting between them. CDR3 loop: CSVASGTTNTEAFF. As DNA, the CDR3 is TGCAGCGTTGCGAGTGGAACAACGAACACTGAAGCTTTCTTT.

This sequence joins TRBV29-1 and TRBJ2-1; 8 bases fit TRBD1. Trimming cost V 2 bases and J 3 bases; bases outside gene matches: 6. The CDR3 contains 15 residues. Per the germline V gene, CDR1 is SQVTM and CDR2 is ANQGSEA. The CDR3 here is CSVEPRDRRYNEQFF. The CDR3 DNA reads as TGCAGCGTTGAACCGAGGGACAGGCGCTACAATGAGCAGTTCTTC.